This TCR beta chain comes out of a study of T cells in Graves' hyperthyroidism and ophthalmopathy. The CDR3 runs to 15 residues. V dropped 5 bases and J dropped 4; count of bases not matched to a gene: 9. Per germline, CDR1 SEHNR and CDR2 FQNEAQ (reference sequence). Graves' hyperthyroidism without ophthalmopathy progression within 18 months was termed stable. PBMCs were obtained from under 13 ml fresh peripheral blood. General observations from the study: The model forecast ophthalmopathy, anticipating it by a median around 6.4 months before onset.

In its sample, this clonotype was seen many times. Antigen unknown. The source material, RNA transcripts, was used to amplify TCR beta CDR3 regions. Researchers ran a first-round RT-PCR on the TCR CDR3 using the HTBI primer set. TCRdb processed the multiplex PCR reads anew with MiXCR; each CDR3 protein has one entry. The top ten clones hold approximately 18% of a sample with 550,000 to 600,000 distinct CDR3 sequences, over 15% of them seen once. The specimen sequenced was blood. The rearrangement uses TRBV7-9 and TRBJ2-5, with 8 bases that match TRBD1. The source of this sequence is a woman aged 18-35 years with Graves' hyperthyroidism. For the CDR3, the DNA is TGTGCCAGCAGCCCTTGGGACAGGACTGCAGAGACCCAGTACTTC. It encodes CASSPWDRTAETQYF. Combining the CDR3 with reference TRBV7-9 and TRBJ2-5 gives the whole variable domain DTGVSQNPRHKITKRGQNVTFRCDPISEHNRLYWYRQTLGQGPEFLTYFQNEAQLEKSRLLSDRFSAERPKGSFSTLEIQRTEQGDSAMYLCASSPWDRTAETQYFGPGTRLLVL.